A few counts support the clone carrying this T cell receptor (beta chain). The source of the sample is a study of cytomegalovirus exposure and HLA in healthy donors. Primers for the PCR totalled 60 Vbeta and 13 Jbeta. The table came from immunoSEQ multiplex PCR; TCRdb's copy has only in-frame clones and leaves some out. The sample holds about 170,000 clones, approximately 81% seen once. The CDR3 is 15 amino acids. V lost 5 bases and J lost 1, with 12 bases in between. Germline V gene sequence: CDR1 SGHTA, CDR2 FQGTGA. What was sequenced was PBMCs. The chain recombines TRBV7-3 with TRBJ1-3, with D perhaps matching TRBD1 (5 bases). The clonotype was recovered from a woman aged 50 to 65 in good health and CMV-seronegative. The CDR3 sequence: CASSLGGVSGNTIYF. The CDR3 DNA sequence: TGTGCCAGCAGCCTCGGGGGGGTATCTGGAAACACCATATATTTT. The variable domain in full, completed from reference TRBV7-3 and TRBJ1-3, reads GAGVSQTPSNKVTEKGKYVELRCDPISGHTALYWYRQSLGQGPEFLIYFQGTGAADDSGLPNDRFFAVRPEGSVSTLKIQRTERGDSAVYLCASSLGGVSGNTIYFGEGSWLTVV.